A single sample gave rise to the 16 T cell receptor beta chains below, sequenced in a study of T cells in Graves' hyperthyroidism and ophthalmopathy. From RNA transcripts, TCR beta CDR3 regions were amplified. The HTBI set primed first-round TCR CDR3 RT-PCR. In TCRdb, the multiplex PCR reads were re-called with MiXCR into one record per CDR3 protein. The sample has 600,000 to 750,000 distinct CDR3 sequences; approximately 15% are singletons. Sequenced sample: blood. The source is a man in his fifties or sixties with Graves' hyperthyroidism.

This clonotype was seen only a few times. The chain employs TRBV29-1 and TRBJ2-1; 9 nucleotides line up with TRBD1. Germline loops: CDR1 SQVTM, CDR2 ANQGSEA. This CDR3 has 16 amino acids. J was trimmed by 7 bases and V by 4 bases; bases with no gene match: 14. The DNA of the CDR3 is TGCAGCGTTGTCAGGGGTGGGACAGGGATAGGGAATGAGCAGTTCTTC. This gives the protein CSVVRGGTGIGNEQFF.

A word on this clonotype: The junction and the germline gene differ at one end; a read error may be behind it. V gene TRBV12-3 or TRBV12-4 combines with J gene TRBJ1-3; D is unresolved. The CDR3 spans 14 residues. CDR3 nucleotides: TGTGCCAGCAGCACGACACGCGGGCGAAACCCCATGTATTTT. Translated, it gives CASSTTRGRNPMYF.

This clonotype turned up a few times. The rearrangement uses TRBV5-1 and TRBJ2-1, with 14 bases that match TRBD2. CDR3 length: 15 amino acids. V lost 7 bases and J lost 8; bases outside the gene matches: 8. The germline gives CDR1 SGHRS, CDR2 YFSETQ. CDR3 loop: CASGTSGRIIDEQFF. In DNA form, the CDR3 reads TGCGCCAGCGGGACTAGCGGGAGAATCATCGATGAGCAGTTCTTC.

Only a few counts were recorded for this clonotype. V and J are TRBV5-1 and TRBJ1-5; D is unclear. Trimming removed 0 bases from V and 0 bases from J, with 13 bases in between. CDR1 SGHRS and CDR2 YFSETQ come from the germline V gene. There are 17 residues in the CDR3. CDR3 loop: CASSLGSGPLSNQPQHF. CDR3 sequence (DNA): TGCGCCAGCAGCTTGGGGTCCGGACCCCTTAGCAATCAGCCCCAGCATTTT. The whole variable domain, filled in from reference TRBV5-1 and TRBJ1-5, reads KAGVTQTPRYLIKTRGQQVTLSCSPISGHRSVSWYQQTPGQGLQFLFEYFSETQRNKGNFPGRFSGRQFSNSRSEMNVSTLELGDSALYLCASSLGSGPLSNQPQHFGDGTRLSIL.

This clonotype was detected many times. The V and J genes are TRBV28 and TRBJ2-7, with 7 nucleotides matching TRBD1. Germline V gives CDR1 MDHEN, CDR2 SYDVKM. The CDR3 runs 21 residues. With 6 bases clipped from V and 0 bases from J, the junction kept 26 bases outside the gene matches. This chain's CDR3 is CASRPSSGRQGISGSSYEQYF. In DNA form, the CDR3 reads TGTGCCAGCAGGCCCTCGTCCGGAAGACAGGGTATTTCGGGGAGCTCCTACGAGCAGTACTTC.

This clonotype was counted at least ten times. The V gene is TRBV12-3 or TRBV12-4, the J gene TRBJ1-1, with D possibly matching TRBD1 (5 bases). The CDR3 spans 15 residues. The germline V and J ends were trimmed by 5 bases and 2 bases, with 15 bases remaining between them. The CDR3 loop is CASSGTWGENTEAFF. CDR3 nucleotides: TGTGCCAGCAGTGGGACCTGGGGGGAAAACACTGAAGCTTTCTTT.

This clonotype was recorded at least ten times. V gene TRBV6-1 combines with J gene TRBJ2-7; 8 bases agree with TRBD1. The CDR3 has 11 residues. V gave up 9 bases and J gave up 6 bases; unmatched junction bases: 4. Germline CDR1 MNHNS, CDR2 SASEGT. DNA for the CDR3: TGTGCCAGTGGACAGGGCAGCGAGCAGTACTTC. It is translated as CASGQGSEQYF.

This clonotype has at least ten counts. The V call is TRBV27, the J call TRBJ1-6; D is ambiguous. In germline, CDR1 is MNHEY, CDR2 SMNVEV (reference sequence). The V end was cut by 2 bases, the J end by 4 bases, with 6 bases between. The CDR3 is made up of 14 amino acids. CDR3: CASSLTEYNSPLHF. CDR3 nucleotides: TGTGCCAGCAGTTTAACCGAGTATAATTCACCCCTCCACTTT.

DNA for the CDR3: TGCAGTGCTGAGAGGGCTAGCGGCTCCTACAATGAGCAGTTCTTC. Translation gives CSAERASGSYNEQFF. The rearrangement uses TRBV20-1 and TRBJ2-1, with TRBD2 matching 7 bases. The CDR3 is 15 residues long. Germline-derived CDR1 and CDR2 are DFQATT and SNEGSKA (reference sequence). Germline trimming cut 5 bases from V and 0 bases from J; bases unmatched to any gene: 7.

This clonotype was seen more than once but under ten times. The chain links TRBV19 to TRBJ2-4; no definite D call. CDR3 length equals 16 residues. CDR1 is LNHDA and CDR2 is SQIVND in the germline V gene (reference sequence). Deletions cut 7 bases from V and 0 bases from J, with 16 bases between. CDR3 residues: CASTGHCSLAKNIQYF. The DNA of the CDR3 is TGTGCCAGTACTGGGCACTGTAGCCTAGCCAAAAACATTCAGTACTTC. The variable domain in full, with the rest retrieved from reference TRBV19 and TRBJ2-4, is DGGITQSPKYLFRKEGQNVTLSCEQNLNHDAMYWYRQDPGQGLRLIYYSQIVNDFQKGDIAEGYSVSREKKESFPLTVTSAQKNPTAFYLCASTGHCSLAKNIQYFGAGTRLSVL.

This clonotype was counted ten times or more. This chain joins TRBV2 and TRBJ2-7; TRBD1 matches at 9 bases. Germline lookup yields CDR1 SNHLY and CDR2 FYNNEI. The CDR3 is 15 amino acids. Trimming took 6 bases from V and 3 from J; bases not matched to a gene: 9. The CDR3 reads CASSRETGGRYEQYF. The CDR3 coding sequence is TGTGCCAGCAGCCGGGAAACAGGGGGCCGCTACGAGCAGTACTTC.

J is TRBJ1-2 and V is TRBV3-1; 7 bases fit TRBD1. Germline V lookup: CDR1 LGHDT, CDR2 YNNKEL (reference sequence). V shed 3 bases, J shed 4 bases, and the junction held 5 bases outside the gene matches. The CDR3 has 14 residues. CDR3 nucleotides: TGTGCCAGCAGCCAGCGACAGGGCCTCTATGGCTACACCTTC. This sequence encodes CASSQRQGLYGYTF.

This clonotype was observed a handful of times. Here the CDR3 reads CASSGGPEVFF. CDR3 DNA: TGTGCCAGCAGCGGAGGACCGGAGGTGTTCTTC. V and J are TRBV7-8 and TRBJ2-1; D possibly corresponds to TRBD2 (5 bases). Germline V gene sequence: CDR1 SGHVS, CDR2 FQNEAQ. The V end lost 5 bases, the J end lost 15 bases, and 14 bases lay between the germline ends. The CDR3 consists of 11 residues.

This clonotype has a count of ten or more. The chain has TRBV30 and TRBJ2-7; no reliable D call. With 0 bases removed from V and 3 bases from J, the gap between germline ends came to 6 bases. Germline V gene data show CDR1 as GTSNPN and CDR2 as SVGIG (reference sequence). The CDR3 contains 12 residues. This CDR3 reads CAWSVSIYEQYF. Here the CDR3 DNA reads TGTGCCTGGAGTGTATCTATCTACGAGCAGTACTTC.

The chain has TRBV28 and TRBJ1-5; D may be TRBD1 (6 bases). V was shortened by 3 bases and J by 4 bases, with 16 bases between the two germline ends. CDR1 MDHEN and CDR2 SYDVKM come from the germline V gene. This CDR3 contains 16 residues. DNA for the CDR3: TGTGCCAGCAGTTTTTGGTCGGACAGACTAAATCAGCCCCAGCATTTT. Translating gives CASSFWSDRLNQPQHF.

The chain couples TRBV6-1 to TRBJ2-7; possibly TRBD1 for D (5 bases). The CDR3 contains 15 residues. Germline V gives CDR1 MNHNS, CDR2 SASEGT. V lost 7 bases and J 2 bases, leaving 18 bases between the germline ends. The CDR3 region has the DNA TGTGCCAGCACCCCCGATATCGAAGGGGCCTACGAGCAGTACTTC. Its translation is CASTPDIEGAYEQYF.